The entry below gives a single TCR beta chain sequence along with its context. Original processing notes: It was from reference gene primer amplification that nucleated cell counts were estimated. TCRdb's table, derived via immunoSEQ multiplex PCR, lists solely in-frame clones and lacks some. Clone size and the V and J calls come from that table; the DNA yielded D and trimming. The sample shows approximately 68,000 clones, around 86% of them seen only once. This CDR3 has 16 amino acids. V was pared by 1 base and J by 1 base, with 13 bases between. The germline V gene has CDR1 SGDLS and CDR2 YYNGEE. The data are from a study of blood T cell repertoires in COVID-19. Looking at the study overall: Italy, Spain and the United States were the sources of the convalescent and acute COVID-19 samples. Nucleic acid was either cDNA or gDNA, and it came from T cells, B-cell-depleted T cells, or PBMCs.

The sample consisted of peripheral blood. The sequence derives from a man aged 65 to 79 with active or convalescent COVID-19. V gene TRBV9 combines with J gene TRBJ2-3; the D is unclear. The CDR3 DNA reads TGTGCCAGCAGCGTATCGGGTCAGTCAGGCACAGATACGCAGTATTTT. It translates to CASSVSGQSGTDTQYF. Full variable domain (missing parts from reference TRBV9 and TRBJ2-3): DSGVTQTPKHLITATGQRVTLRCSPRSGDLSVYWYQQSLDQGLQFLIQYYNGEERAKGNILERFSAQQFPDLHSELNLSSLELGDSALYFCASSVSGQSGTDTQYFGPGTRLTVL.